This T cell receptor beta chain stems from a study of T cell clonotyping in hematopoietic cell transplantation. Whole-study findings and limits: Pathologically expanded recipient clonotypes increased progressively from day 30 to day 180 as diversity fell. Higher Inverse Simpson Index values in graft donor and pretransplant recipient predicted broader posttransplant TCR diversity.

The CDR3 extends over 14 amino acids. CDR1 and CDR2 from the germline V gene are MGHRA and YSYEKL. The V end lost 4 bases, the J end lost 10 bases, and 16 bases lay between the germline ends. Clones were read by immunoSEQ multiplex PCR, and TCRdb kept only the in-frame ones, dropping some. The sample records about 8,700 clones, around 85% being singletons. The table lists this clone with a count of one. Its target is unknown. The source material was PBMCs, sampled 180 days after allogeneic stem cell transplant. The receptor was derived from a human patient who had an allogeneic stem cell transplant, so the T cells may come from the graft donor. The donor label of this sample is uncertain. Some clones in this sample may be carry-over from other donors' samples. V gene TRBV4-1 combines with J gene TRBJ2-2; either TRBD1 or TRBD2 may supply D (5 bases each). The CDR3 DNA is TGCGCCAGCAGCCCACGAGGGGAATTGGTGGAGCTGTTTTTT. Translation: CASSPRGELVELFF.